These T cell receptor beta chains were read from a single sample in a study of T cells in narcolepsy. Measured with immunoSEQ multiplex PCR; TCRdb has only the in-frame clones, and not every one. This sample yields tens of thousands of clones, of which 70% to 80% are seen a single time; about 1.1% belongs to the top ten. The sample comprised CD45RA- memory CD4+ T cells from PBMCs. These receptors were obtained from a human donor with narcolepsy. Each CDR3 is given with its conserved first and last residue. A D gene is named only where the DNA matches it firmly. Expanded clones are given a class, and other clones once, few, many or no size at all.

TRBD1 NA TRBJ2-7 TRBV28 CATRGQNYEQYF TGTGCCACCAGGGGACAGAACTACGAGCAGTACTTC
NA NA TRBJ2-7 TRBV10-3 CAITPDRKGQAIYEQYF TGTGCCATCACCCCGGATCGGAAGGGCCAAGCGATCTACGAGCAGTACTTC
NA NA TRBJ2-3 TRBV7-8 CASSRGRSGPDTQYF TGTGCCAGCAGCCGGGGGCGCTCGGGCCCAGATACGCAGTATTTT
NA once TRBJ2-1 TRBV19 CASSIDRSSYNEQFF TGTGCCAGTAGCATCGACAGGAGCTCCTACAATGAGCAGTTCTTC
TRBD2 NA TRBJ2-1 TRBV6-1 CASSEAMGGGSTDEQFF TGTGCCAGCAGTGAAGCTATGGGTGGCGGGAGCACGGATGAGCAGTTCTTC
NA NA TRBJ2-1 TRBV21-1 CASSTPGGGLAYFGGSNEQFF TGTGCCAGCAGCACTCCCGGCGGGGGACTAGCTTATTTTGGGGGTTCTAATGAGCAGTTCTTC
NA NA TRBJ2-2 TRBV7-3 CASSLGGDTGELFF TGTGCCAGCAGCTTAGGGGGCGACACCGGGGAGCTGTTTTTT
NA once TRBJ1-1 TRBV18 CASSPLPTEAFF TGTGCCAGCTCACCCCTCCCCACTGAAGCTTTCTTT
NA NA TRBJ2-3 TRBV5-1 CASSLTQGDTQYF TGCGCCAGCAGCCTCACCCAGGGGGATACGCAGTATTTT
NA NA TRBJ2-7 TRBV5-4 CASSLEGRQYF TGTGCCAGCAGCTTGGAGGGAAGGCAGTACTTC
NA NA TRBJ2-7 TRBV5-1 CASSLQIRGLGIQTDYEQYF TGCGCCAGCAGCTTGCAGATACGGGGGTTAGGGATCCAAACCGACTACGAGCAGTACTTC
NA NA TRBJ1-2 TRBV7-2 CASSLAVGGKALFGYTF TGTGCCAGCAGCTTAGCGGTGGGGGGGAAGGCTTTGTTTGGCTACACCTTC
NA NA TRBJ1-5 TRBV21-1 CASSKAPGEDRCQPQHF TGTGCCAGCAGCAAAGCGCCGGGGGAAGATAGGTGTCAGCCCCAGCATTTT
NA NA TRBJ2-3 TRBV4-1 CASSRQQGNPSTDTQYF TGCGCCAGCAGCCGGCAGCAGGGGAACCCAAGCACAGATACGCAGTATTTT
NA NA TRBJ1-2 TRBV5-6 CASSSDRTVYGYTF TGTGCCAGCAGCTCGGACCGTACCGTCTATGGCTACACCTTC
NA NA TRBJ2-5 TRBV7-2 CASSWGQETQYF TGTGCCAGCAGCTGGGGCCAAGAGACCCAGTACTTC
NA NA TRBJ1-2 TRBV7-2 CASSPQPGPGYGYTF TGTGCCAGCAGCCCCCAGCCGGGACCTGGGTATGGCTACACCTTC
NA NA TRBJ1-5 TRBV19 CASSIDWTDNQPQHF TGTGCCAGTAGTATAGATTGGACAGACAATCAGCCCCAGCATTTT
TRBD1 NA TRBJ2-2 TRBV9 CASSSTGDTGELFF TGTGCCAGCAGCTCCACAGGGGACACCGGGGAGCTGTTTTTT
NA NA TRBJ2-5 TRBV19 CASSLGGTGDQETQYF TGTGCCAGTAGTTTGGGGGGTACAGGCGACCAAGAGACCCAGTACTTC
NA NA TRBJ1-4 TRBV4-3 CASSPGGGSNPKLFF TGCGCCAGCAGCCCTGGGGGGGGATCTAACCCCAAACTGTTTTTT
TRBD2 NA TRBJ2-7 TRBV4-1 CASSLELAGGTYEQYF TGTGCCAGCAGCCTCGAACTAGCGGGAGGTACCTACGAGCAGTACTTC
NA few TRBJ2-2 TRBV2 CASGGVENTGELFF TGTGCCAGCGGAGGGGTGGAAAACACCGGGGAGCTGTTTTTT
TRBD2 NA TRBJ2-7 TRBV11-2 CASSPRAGGYEQYF TGTGCCAGCAGCCCCAGAGCGGGAGGCTACGAGCAGTACTTC
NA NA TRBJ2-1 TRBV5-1 CASSLGQGTPMNEQFF TGCGCCAGCAGCTTGGGGCAGGGAACTCCTATGAATGAGCAGTTCTTC
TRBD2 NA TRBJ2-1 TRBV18 CASSSLAGVYNEQFF TGTGCCAGCTCATCCCTAGCGGGGGTCTACAATGAGCAGTTCTTC
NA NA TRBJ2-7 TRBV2 CASSAWGKGYEQYF TGTGCCAGCAGCGCCTGGGGGAAGGGTTACGAGCAGTACTTC
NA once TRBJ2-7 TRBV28 CASSPSPPYEQYF TGTGCCAGCAGTCCCTCCCCCCCCTACGAGCAGTACTTC
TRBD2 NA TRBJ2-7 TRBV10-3 CATAGLAGVGGYEQYF TGTGCCACGGCGGGACTAGCGGGAGTTGGGGGATACGAGCAGTACTTC
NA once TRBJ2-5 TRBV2 CASKWTLQETQYF TGTGCCAGCAAGTGGACACTACAAGAGACCCAGTACTTC
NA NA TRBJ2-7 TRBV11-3 CASSLDFFYEQYF TGTGCCAGCAGCTTAGATTTCTTCTACGAGCAGTACTTC
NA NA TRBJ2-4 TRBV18 CASSPPNRLSKNIQYF TGTGCCAGCTCACCACCGAATCGCCTATCAAAAAACATTCAGTACTTC
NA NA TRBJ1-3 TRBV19 CASSIRRSVSGNTIYF TGTGCCAGTAGTATTCGTCGATCAGTCTCTGGAAACACCATATATTTT
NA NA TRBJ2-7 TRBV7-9 CASSLLEGVGDEQYF TGTGCCAGCAGCTTATTGGAGGGTGTTGGGGACGAGCAGTACTTC
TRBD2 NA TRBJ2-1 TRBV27 CASNPSGRTDEQFF TGTGCCAGCAACCCTAGCGGGAGAACAGATGAGCAGTTCTTC
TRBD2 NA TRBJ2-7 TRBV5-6 CASSLPYGRGGYEQYF TGTGCCAGCAGCTTGCCGTATGGGAGGGGCGGTTACGAGCAGTACTTC
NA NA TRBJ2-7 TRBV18 CASKGQTYEQYF TGTGCCAGCAAAGGACAGACCTACGAGCAGTACTTC
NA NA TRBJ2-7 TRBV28 CASRWVVGEQYF TGTGCCAGCAGGTGGGTGGTAGGCGAGCAGTACTTC
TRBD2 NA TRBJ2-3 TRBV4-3 CASSQDVAGVRADTQYF TGCGCCAGCAGCCAAGACGTAGCGGGAGTACGGGCAGATACGCAGTATTTT
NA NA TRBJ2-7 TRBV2 CASTGLRSYEQYF TGTGCCAGCACGGGACTCAGGTCCTACGAGCAGTACTTC
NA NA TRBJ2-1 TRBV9 CASSVEEQFF TGTGCCAGCAGCGTTGAGGAGCAGTTCTTC
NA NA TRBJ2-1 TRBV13 CASSARVSSYNEQFF TGTGCCAGCAGCGCTCGAGTGAGCTCCTACAATGAGCAGTTCTTC
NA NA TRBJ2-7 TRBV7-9 CASSPLRGAKGLYEQYF TGTGCCAGCAGCCCCCTCCGAGGAGCGAAAGGCCTGTACGAGCAGTACTTC
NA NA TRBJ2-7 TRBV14 CASSQVLVHGEQYF TGTGCCAGCAGCCAAGTACTAGTACACGGCGAGCAGTACTTC
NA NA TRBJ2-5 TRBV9 CASSVGPQGRETQYF TGTGCCAGCAGCGTAGGACCTCAGGGTAGGGAGACCCAGTACTTC
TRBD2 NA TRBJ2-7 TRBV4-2 CASSQDGTSGSYEQYF TGTGCCAGCAGCCAAGATGGGACTAGCGGGTCCTACGAGCAGTACTTC
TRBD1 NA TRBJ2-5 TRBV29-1 CSVDPRGRTFQETQYF TGCAGCGTCGATCCCAGGGGGCGGACGTTCCAAGAGACCCAGTACTTC
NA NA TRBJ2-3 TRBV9 CASSVWGAGTDTQYF TGTGCCAGCAGCGTCTGGGGGGCAGGTACAGATACGCAGTATTTT